This TCR beta chain was identified in a study of CD8 T cell repertoires and HIV-1 epitope variants. Study as a whole: Control wells had CMV/EBV/flu peptides, negative Ebola AY9, or no peptide. Tested: three Gag epitope families, Nef HW9 and YT9. Separate from the cultures, 1M uncultured T cells served as baseline.

The table lists this clone with a few counts. What it binds is unknown. Deletions cut 0 bases from V and 1 base from J, with 5 bases between. The CDR3 is 13 amino acids. Germline CDR1 and CDR2: SGHTS and YDEGEE. Study results and caveats: A handful of clonotypes recognized Nef KF9, one HW9, none TAALDMSHF.

Here immunoSEQ multiplex PCR was the method, and the copy in TCRdb shows in-frame clones only, minus some. The sample shows around 2,000 clones, about 71% of them seen only once. The TCR originated in a male donor with HIV. V usage is TRBV5-8 and J usage is TRBJ2-7; no firm D call. Sequences were obtained from cultured CD8+ T cells derived from PBMCs. CDR3 sequence (DNA): TGTGCCAGCAGCTTGGAGGGTTCCTACGAGCAGTACTTC. Its translation: CASSLEGSYEQYF. The full variable domain, with the rest looked up from reference TRBV5-8 and TRBJ2-7, is EAGVTQSPTHLIKTRGQQATLRCSPISGHTSVYWYQQALGLGLQFLLWYDEGEERNRGNFPPRFSGRQFPNYSSELNVNALELEDSALYLCASSLEGSYEQYFGPGTRLTVT.